The 20 T cell receptor beta chains below all came from one sample that was sequenced in a study of blood T cell repertoires in COVID-19. Sequencing was performed with immunoSEQ multiplex PCR; in TCRdb, only in-frame clones are kept and a portion is missing. The data show roughly 140,000 clones, 80% seen once. Sequencing was carried out using peripheral blood. The source is a man aged 55 to 69 with acute or convalescent COVID-19.

The CDR3 loop reads CASSQDLGGGYEQYF. The DNA for the CDR3 is TGTGCCAGCAGCCAAGATCTTGGGGGAGGCTACGAGCAGTACTTC. The genes are TRBV3-1 (or the pseudogene TRBV3-2) and TRBJ2-7, with a tentative D call TRBD2 (6 bases). The length of the CDR3 is 15 residues. Germline lookup yields CDR1 LGHDT and CDR2 YNNKEL (reference sequence). The germline V and J ends were trimmed by 0 bases and 3 bases, with 12 bases remaining between them.

The chain links TRBV6-1 to TRBJ1-6; 7 bases are a match to TRBD1. The J segment lost 9 bases and the V segment lost 5 bases, leaving 10 bases of the junction unmatched. The CDR3 sequence is 15 residues long. Germline CDR1 is MNHNS and CDR2 is SASEGT. The CDR3 DNA follows: TGTGCCAGCAGTTCCCGGGATCCAGGGGGTTCACCCCTCCACTTT. Residues: CASSSRDPGGSPLHF.

Turning to this clone: Other DNA sequences in this sample translate to the same CDR3. This chain links TRBV3-1 (or the pseudogene TRBV3-2) with TRBJ1-2; perhaps TRBD1 as D (6 bases). The V gene's germline CDR1 is LGHDT and CDR2 YNNKEL (reference sequence). This CDR3 region has 13 residues. V was shortened by 4 bases and J by 8 bases, with 14 bases between the two germline ends. The chain's CDR3 is CASSPTGMEGYTF. For the CDR3, the DNA is TGTGCCAGCAGCCCCACAGGGATGGAAGGCTACACCTTC.

This rearrangement joins TRBV3-1 (or the pseudogene TRBV3-2) to TRBJ2-1; TRBD1 might be the D (6 bases). The length of the CDR3 is 14 residues. The V gene lost 1 base and the J gene lost 12 bases, with 16 bases spanning the gap. Germline CDR1 is LGHDT and CDR2 is YNNKEL (reference sequence). CDR3 nucleotide sequence: TGTGCCAGCAGCCAAGTGGAGGACAGAGTTGTGCAGTTCTTC. It is translated as CASSQVEDRVVQFF.

This clone has only a few counts. The chain links TRBV19 to TRBJ1-2; D may be TRBD1 (6 bases). V dropped 6 bases and J dropped 2 bases, with 16 bases sitting between them. This CDR3 is built from 15 residues. Germline values: CDR1 LNHDA, CDR2 SQIVND (reference sequence). CDR3 residues: CASSHRGTQNYGYTF. As DNA, the CDR3 is TGTGCCAGTAGCCATAGGGGGACCCAAAACTATGGCTACACCTTC.

The chain has TRBV7-9 and TRBJ1-4; unclear D gene. Trimming left V 0 bases short and J 6 bases short, with 11 bases between. The germline V gene has CDR1 SEHNR and CDR2 FQNEAQ (reference sequence). The CDR3 consists of 15 residues. The chain's CDR3 is CASSLAETAYEKLFF. As DNA, the CDR3 is TGTGCCAGCAGCTTAGCGGAGACGGCGTATGAAAAACTGTTTTTT. Looking up the rest from reference TRBV7-9 and TRBJ1-4 gives the full variable domain: DTGVSQNPRHKITKRGQNVTFRCDPISEHNRLYWYRQTLGQGPEFLTYFQNEAQLEKSRLLSDRFSAERPKGSFSTLEIQRTEQGDSAMYLCASSLAETAYEKLFFGSGTQLSVL.

This clone appeared a single time. J is TRBJ1-6 and V is TRBV24-1, with a weak D call TRBD1 (5 bases). The CDR3 runs 14 residues. Germline loops: CDR1 KGHDR, CDR2 SFDVKD. V was pared by 5 bases and J by 10 bases, with 14 bases between. CDR3 residues: CATSVMTEGSPLHF. DNA of the CDR3: TGTGCCACCAGTGTCATGACGGAGGGGTCACCCCTCCACTTT.

This chain's CDR3 is CASNPPWGGSREQYF. DNA of the CDR3: TGTGCCAGCAATCCCCCGTGGGGAGGAAGTCGCGAGCAGTACTTC. V usage is TRBV6-6 and J usage is TRBJ2-7; possibly TRBD2 for D (6 bases). The V end lost 7 bases, the J end lost 6 bases, and 22 bases lay between the germline ends. The germline V gene encodes CDR1 MNHNY and CDR2 SVGAGI (reference sequence). The CDR3 spans 15 residues.

The V and J genes are TRBV6-5 and TRBJ2-7; the D gene is possibly TRBD1 (6 bases). This CDR3 spans 14 amino acids. Trimming cost V 7 bases and J 0 bases, with 13 bases left between them. CDR1 MNHEY and CDR2 SVGAGI come from the germline V gene. CDR3: CASIKNRASYEQYF. In DNA, the CDR3 is TGTGCCAGCATAAAAAACAGGGCCTCCTACGAGCAGTACTTC.

This clone appeared a single time. V usage is TRBV5-4 and J usage is TRBJ2-1, with TRBD2 matching over 7 bases. With V trimmed by 6 bases and J by 0 bases, 9 bases remained unmatched. The CDR3 is 16 amino acids. Germline values: CDR1 SGHNT, CDR2 YYREEE (reference sequence). The chain's CDR3 is CASIPSGASSYNEQFF. DNA for the CDR3: TGTGCCAGCATCCCTAGCGGTGCCAGCTCCTACAATGAGCAGTTCTTC.

This clone has just a few counts. This chain links TRBV5-4 with TRBJ1-1, with 8 positions matching TRBD1. The length of the CDR3 is 13 residues. The J segment lost 5 bases and the V segment lost 3 bases, leaving 3 bases of the junction unmatched. The germline V gene encodes CDR1 SGHNT and CDR2 YYREEE (reference sequence). The CDR3 loop reads CASSSTGVTEAFF. The CDR3 DNA sequence: TGTGCCAGCAGCTCGACAGGGGTAACTGAAGCTTTCTTT.

The CDR3 DNA sequence: TGTGCCAGCTCTCGAGCTGAAGAGACCCAGTACTTC. Protein product: CASSRAEETQYF. The chain joins TRBV5-4 to TRBJ2-5; D is undetermined. V was trimmed by 7 bases and J by 3 bases, leaving 10 bases between them. Germline CDR1 is SGHNT and CDR2 is YYREEE (reference sequence). This CDR3 is built from 12 residues.

V is TRBV6-1 and J is TRBJ2-3; perhaps TRBD2 as D (6 bases). V was pared by 4 bases and J by 3 bases, with 11 bases between. The CDR3 sequence is 14 residues long. CDR1 is MNHNS and CDR2 is SASEGT in the germline V gene. The CDR3 region is CASSVAAVTDTQYF. The DNA for the CDR3 is TGTGCCAGCAGTGTAGCGGCCGTTACAGATACGCAGTATTTT.

V is TRBV7-9 and J is TRBJ1-4, with 7 bases aligning to TRBD1. Unmatched junction bases numbered 10, after V lost 7 bases and J lost 5 bases. The CDR3 is 15 amino acids. The germline V gene encodes CDR1 SEHNR and CDR2 FQNEAQ (reference sequence). CDR3 in DNA: TGTGCCAGCAACCCCCCGGGACAGATAAATGAAAAACTGTTTTTT. Translated, it gives CASNPPGQINEKLFF.

This rearrangement joins TRBV15 to TRBJ2-1; TRBD1 matches at 9 bases. The length of the CDR3 is 14 residues. The germline gives CDR1 LNHNV, CDR2 YYDKDF (reference sequence). With V trimmed by 8 bases and J by 4 bases, 6 bases remained unmatched. The CDR3 spells CATLRDRAYNEQFF. The CDR3 DNA reads as TGTGCCACCCTCAGGGACAGGGCTTACAATGAGCAGTTCTTC.

This sequence joins TRBV7-2 and TRBJ1-3; no reliable D call. The CDR3 has 16 amino acids. From germline, CDR1 is SGHTA and CDR2 FQGNSA. Trimming removed 4 bases at V and 1 base at J, with 14 bases between. The CDR3 DNA follows: TGTGCCAGCAGCTCCGGAAGGTCAGGATCTGGAAACACCATATATTTT. Translating gives CASSSGRSGSGNTIYF.

V and J are TRBV7-9 and TRBJ2-3, with D possibly being TRBD2 (5 bases). CDR1 is SEHNR and CDR2 is FQNEAQ in the germline V gene (reference sequence). The CDR3 totals 14 residues. V was clipped by 3 bases and J by 0 bases, with 7 bases between them. CDR3 amino acids: CASSLDFSTDTQYF. The CDR3 bases are TGTGCCAGCAGCTTGGACTTCAGCACAGATACGCAGTATTTT.

This clone was seen a handful of times. The junction departs from germline at one end; a sequencing error may be responsible. The rearrangement joins TRBV12-3 or TRBV12-4 to TRBJ2-7, with 8 positions matching TRBD2. The CDR3 sequence is 13 residues long. CDR3 sequence (DNA): TGTGCCAGCAGTGTAGCGGGGCCCTACGAGCAGTACTTC. Protein: CASSVAGPYEQYF.

V usage is TRBV11-2 and J usage is TRBJ1-3; maybe TRBD1 (6 bases). Per the germline V gene, CDR1 is SGHAT and CDR2 is FQNNGV. CDR3 length equals 15 residues. V lost 6 bases, J lost 0 bases, and 12 bases lay in between. CDR3 nucleotide sequence: TGTGCCAGCAGTACAGGGCCGAGCTCTGGAAACACCATATATTTT. Its protein is CASSTGPSSGNTIYF.

The rearrangement uses TRBV5-1 and TRBJ1-6, with D unclear. The CDR3 spans 14 residues. V lost 0 bases to trimming and J lost 8 bases, with 9 bases between them. Germline loops: CDR1 SGHRS, CDR2 YFSETQ. The CDR3 DNA is TGCGCCAGCAGCTTGGAGCCCTTGGATTCACCCCTCCACTTT. Protein sequence: CASSLEPLDSPLHF.